This T cell receptor beta chain was observed in a study of T cells in localized non-small cell lung cancer. Findings and caveats of the study: Only one tumor region went through sequencing, so heterogeneity may still be there. Higher blood T cell density tracked longer overall survival. Adjacent lung held a median 57 of the top 100 tumor clones.

As regards this clone: The target antigen is unknown.

CDR3 length: 14 residues. After removal of 6 bases from V and 8 bases from J, the junction contained 6 bases not matched to a gene. The germline V gene encodes CDR1 MNHEY and CDR2 SVGAGI. Clones were sequenced by immunoSEQ multiplex PCR, and TCRdb holds only the in-frame ones, with some missing. The top ten clones hold around an eighth of a sample with 26,000 or so clones, roughly nine tenths of them seen once. Sample: peripheral blood, taken before any cancer treatment. The rearrangement links TRBV6-5 to TRBJ1-6, with TRBD1 matching 8 bases. The TCR originated in a female donor over 55 with stage II squamous cell lung carcinoma. CDR3: CASSLGQGDSPLHF. CDR3 DNA: TGTGCCAGCAGCTTAGGACAGGGAGATTCACCCCTCCACTTT.